This T cell receptor (beta chain) came from a study of blood T cell repertoires in COVID-19. Across the whole study: Sample material is recorded as cDNA or gDNA derived from T cells, B-cell-depleted T cells, or PBMCs.

Germline lookup yields CDR1 SNHLY and CDR2 FYNNEI. CDR3 length: 14 residues. Sequencing used immunoSEQ multiplex PCR; TCRdb keeps in-frame clones, though not all of them. The sample consists of just under 65,000 clones, roughly 80% of them appearing once. The rearrangement links TRBV2 to TRBJ2-1, with 9 bases identical to TRBD1. The source of this sequence is a human donor in a cohort sampled during active COVID-19. The sample consisted of peripheral blood. The CDR3 loop reads CALGTGGALNEQFF. The CDR3 coding sequence is TGTGCTTTAGGAACAGGGGGCGCCCTCAATGAGCAGTTCTTC.